The 11 T cell receptor beta chains below all came from one sample that was sequenced in a study of beta chain features in type 1 diabetes (dated by TCRdb to 2016 to 2018). To prepare the library, the immunoSEQ multiplex PCR assay was applied. The High Capacity cDNA Reverse Transcription Kit was used to reverse transcribe all of the isolated RNA, meaning that expressed TCRB transcripts were what got sequenced. TCRdb took over this immuneACCESS table, retaining in-frame rearrangements with V and J assigned. Such tables are incomplete; in checked studies, under half of the missing clones stem from an unresolved V gene, and the remainder is unexplained. The sample yields a few hundred thousand clones; around 12% were counted once. In total, the top ten clones hold 0.0085% to 0.012% of the sample. On the study overall, not on this receptor specifically: Type 1 diabetes patients showed a moderate but significant shortening of TCRB CDR3 length in all four CD4+ subsets.

The antigens for these receptors are not known. The sequenced material came from naive CD4+ T cells from blood. What the cell subset or site label conveys for this sample: true naive CD4+ T cells. The receptor set was obtained from a woman under 30 with type 1 diabetes.

Only a few counts were recorded for this clone. The CDR3 nucleotides are TGCAGCGTTGATGGGGCCTGGGAGGGTTCCGAGCAGTACTTC. The encoded protein is CSVDGAWEGSEQYF. This rearrangement joins TRBV29-1 to TRBJ2-7; 7 bases align to TRBD2. This CDR3 spans 14 amino acids. Per germline, CDR1 SQVTM and CDR2 ANQGSEA. With V trimmed by 3 bases and J by 6 bases, 11 bases remained unmatched.

With regard to this clone: Mismatch with germline at one junction end may stem from a read error. The rearrangement uses TRBV5-1 and TRBJ2-1; 10 positions agree with TRBD2. This CDR3 region has 17 residues. The germline V gene encodes CDR1 SGHRS and CDR2 YFSETQ. The CDR3 reads CASSLGRDPTSGYEQFF. CDR3 sequence (DNA): TGCGCCAGCAGTTTGGGCAGGGATCCGACTAGCGGGTACGAGCAGTTCTTC.

A few counts support this clone. The chain combines TRBV27 with TRBJ1-3; D unclear. The CDR3 length is 13 residues. Trimming removed 6 bases from V and 0 bases from J, with 6 bases in between. Germline V gene data show CDR1 as MNHEY and CDR2 as SMNVEV (reference sequence). In nucleotides, the CDR3 is TGTGCCAGCAGACAGAGCTCTGGAAACACCATATATTTT. Protein: CASRQSSGNTIYF.

Only a few counts were recorded for this clone. The chain carries TRBV29-1 and TRBJ1-2; D call uncertain. Germline V CDR1 and CDR2: SQVTM, ANQGSEA. There are 13 residues in the CDR3. V was cut by 7 bases and J by 0 bases, with 12 bases left in between. The CDR3 here is CSGAPLANYGYTF. DNA for the CDR3: TGCAGCGGAGCCCCGTTAGCTAACTATGGCTACACCTTC.

V gene TRBV29-1 combines with J gene TRBJ2-1; D is unclear. CDR1 and CDR2 from the germline V gene are SQVTM and ANQGSEA. The V gene lost 0 bases and the J gene lost 8 bases, with 8 bases spanning the gap. The CDR3 covers 12 residues. For the CDR3, the DNA is TGCAGCGTTGAAGATGGAGAGGATGAGCAGTTCTTC. Its translation: CSVEDGEDEQFF.

The sample holds a few counts of this clone. The rearrangement uses TRBV20-1 and TRBJ1-5; D remains unclear. Germline V gene data show CDR1 as DFQATT and CDR2 as SNEGSKA (reference sequence). CDR3 length: 11 residues. V was trimmed by 2 bases and J by 5 bases, leaving 4 bases between them. In DNA, the CDR3 is TGCAGTGCTAGACATGATCAGCCCCAGCATTTT. Protein sequence: CSARHDQPQHF.

This clone was recorded a few times. V gene TRBV2 combines with J gene TRBJ2-7, with 9 bases lining up with TRBD1. V was pared by 7 bases and J by 5 bases, with 18 bases of the junction left unmatched. This CDR3 has 17 residues. In germline, CDR1 is SNHLY, CDR2 FYNNEI. DNA for the CDR3: TGTGCCAGCACCATATGGGTCATCCGGGACAGGGACAACGAGCAGTACTTC. This translates into CASTIWVIRDRDNEQYF.

This clone was detected a few times. The V gene is TRBV2, the J gene TRBJ1-5; D not certain. Germline-derived CDR1 and CDR2 are SNHLY and FYNNEI. The CDR3 runs 15 residues. The ends were cut back, 5 bases at V and 0 bases at J, with 11 bases in the middle. The CDR3 nucleotides read TGTGCCAGCAGTCCCAGATATCTTAGCAATCAGCCCCAGCATTTT. Its protein product is CASSPRYLSNQPQHF.

This clone appeared a few times. The chain recombines TRBV5-1 with TRBJ2-3; a weak D match, TRBD1 (6 bases). There are 14 residues in the CDR3. With 7 bases removed from V and 0 bases from J, the gap between germline ends came to 12 bases. The germline CDR1 and CDR2 sequences are SGHRS and YFSETQ. The CDR3 protein is CASADGQSTDTQYF. In DNA, the CDR3 is TGCGCCAGCGCCGATGGACAGAGCACAGATACGCAGTATTTT.

V and J are TRBV2 and TRBJ2-1; 9 bases match TRBD2. The CDR3 extends over 13 amino acids. CDR1 is SNHLY, CDR2 FYNNEI, per germline. Here the CDR3 reads CATPREGGNEQFF. CDR3 nucleotides: TGTGCTACGCCGCGGGAGGGCGGCAATGAGCAGTTCTTC.

The rearrangement uses TRBV7-9 and TRBJ2-1; tentatively, D is TRBD2 (5 bases). V lost 1 base and J lost 10, with 14 bases in between. CDR1 SEHNR and CDR2 FQNEAQ come from the germline V gene (reference sequence). This CDR3 comprises 14 residues. CDR3 in amino acids: CASSLGAVQLEQFF. CDR3 DNA: TGTGCCAGCAGCTTAGGAGCGGTCCAATTAGAGCAGTTCTTC.